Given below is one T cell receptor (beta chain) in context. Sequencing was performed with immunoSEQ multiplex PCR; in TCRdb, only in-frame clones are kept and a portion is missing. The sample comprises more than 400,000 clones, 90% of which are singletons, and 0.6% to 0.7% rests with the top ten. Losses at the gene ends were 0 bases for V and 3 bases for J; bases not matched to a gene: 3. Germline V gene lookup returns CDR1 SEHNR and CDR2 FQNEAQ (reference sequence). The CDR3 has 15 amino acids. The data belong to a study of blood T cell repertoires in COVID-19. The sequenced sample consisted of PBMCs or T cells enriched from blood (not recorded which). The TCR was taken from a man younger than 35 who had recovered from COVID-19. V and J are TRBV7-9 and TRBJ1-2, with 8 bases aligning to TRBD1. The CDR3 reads CASSLATGAYYGYTF. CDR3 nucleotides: TGTGCCAGCAGCTTAGCGACAGGGGCTTACTATGGCTACACCTTC.